The T cell receptor beta chain under discussion was sequenced for a study of blood T cell repertoires in COVID-19. As for the study in general: T cells, B-cell-depleted T cells, or PBMCs provided the cDNA or gDNA that served as material.

The CDR3 loop spans 12 amino acids. The V end lost 2 bases, the J end lost 7 bases, and 9 bases lay between the germline ends. Looked up from germline, CDR1 is MGHRA and CDR2 is YSYEKL. Profiled with immunoSEQ multiplex PCR; TCRdb holds only in-frame clones, not every one. The profile shows roughly 18,000 clones, 82% of them singletons. The sequence was collected from a human donor in a cohort sampled during active COVID-19. V and J are TRBV4-1 and TRBJ2-7; a possible D gene is TRBD2 (5 bases). Sequenced sample: peripheral blood. CDR3 bases: TGCGCCAGCAGCCAATATCCGGGGGAGCAGTACTTC. Translated: CASSQYPGEQYF.